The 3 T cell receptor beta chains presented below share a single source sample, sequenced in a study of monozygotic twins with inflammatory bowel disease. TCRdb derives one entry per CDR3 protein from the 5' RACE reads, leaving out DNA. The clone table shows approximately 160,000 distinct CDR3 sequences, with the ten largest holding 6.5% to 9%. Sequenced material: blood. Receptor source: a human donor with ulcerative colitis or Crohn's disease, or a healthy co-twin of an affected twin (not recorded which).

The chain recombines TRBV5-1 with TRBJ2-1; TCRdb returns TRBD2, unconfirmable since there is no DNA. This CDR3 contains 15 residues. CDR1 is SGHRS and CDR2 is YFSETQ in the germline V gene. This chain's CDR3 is CASSPAASGRNEQFF.

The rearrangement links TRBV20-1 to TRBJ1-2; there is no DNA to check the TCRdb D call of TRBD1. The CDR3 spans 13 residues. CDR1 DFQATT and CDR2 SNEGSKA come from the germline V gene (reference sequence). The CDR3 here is CSARGGPGDGYTF.

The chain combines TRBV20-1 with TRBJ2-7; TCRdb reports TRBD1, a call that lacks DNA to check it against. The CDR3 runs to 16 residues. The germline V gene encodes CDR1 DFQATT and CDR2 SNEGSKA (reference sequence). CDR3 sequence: CSARDTVGQGNYEQYF.